The 6 T cell receptor beta chains presented below share a single source sample, sequenced in a study of human T cells and chemical hapten exposure. The time point was: patch test 1, 2 weeks after DPC sensitization. Treatment specified: therapeutic diphenylcyclopropenone sensitization with weekly scalp DPC. TCRdb re-analysed the RACE reads in MiXCR, keeping a single row per CDR3 protein. The sample includes more than 150,000 distinct CDR3 sequences, about 14% of them seen just once. Here the sequenced sample was whole blood, taken in connection with sensitization to the hapten diphenylcyclopropenone (DPC). The receptors were sampled from a woman younger than 45 with alopecia areata. Some clones in this sample may be carry-over from other donors' samples.

The chain employs TRBV2 and TRBJ2-1, with D tentatively TRBD1 (6 bases). V was clipped by 6 bases and J by 0 bases, with 18 bases between them. The CDR3 extends over 17 amino acids. Germline-derived CDR1 and CDR2 are SNHLY and FYNNEI. Here the CDR3 reads CASSSGAQGTSYNEQFF. Here the CDR3 DNA reads TGTGCCAGCAGCTCTGGAGCACAGGGTACCTCCTACAATGAGCAGTTCTTC.

The sample holds many counts of this clonotype. DNA for the CDR3: TGCAGCGTTACGGAGACAGGGAGCTATGGCTACACCTTC. Translated, it gives CSVTETGSYGYTF. The chain recombines TRBV29-1 with TRBJ1-2; 7 bases fit TRBD1. V was clipped by 5 bases and J by 4 bases; unmatched bases: 7. There are 13 residues in the CDR3. Germline values: CDR1 SQVTM, CDR2 ANQGSEA.

The V and J genes are TRBV7-3 and TRBJ2-3; tentatively, D is TRBD1 (5 bases). This CDR3 spans 15 amino acids. CDR1 is SGHTA and CDR2 is FQGTGA in the germline V gene. V was shortened by 5 bases and J by 2 bases, with 14 bases between the two germline ends. Written as DNA, the CDR3 is TGTGCCAGCAGCCGTGGCACAGGACCCACAGATACGCAGTATTTT. Translating it yields CASSRGTGPTDTQYF. The variable domain in full, with the rest retrieved from reference TRBV7-3 and TRBJ2-3, is GAGVSQTPSNKVTEKGKYVELRCDPISGHTALYWYRQSLGQGPEFLIYFQGTGAADDSGLPNDRFFAVRPEGSVSTLKIQRTERGDSAVYLCASSRGTGPTDTQYFGPGTRLTVL.

V gene TRBV9 combines with J gene TRBJ2-5, with 8 bases aligning to TRBD1. The CDR3 loop spans 14 amino acids. The J segment lost 2 bases and the V segment lost 0 bases, leaving 0 bases of the junction unmatched. From germline, CDR1 is SGDLS and CDR2 YYNGEE. The CDR3 here is CASSVGTGQETQYF. DNA for the CDR3: TGTGCCAGCAGCGTAGGGACAGGGCAAGAGACCCAGTACTTC.

In this sample, this clonotype turned up a few times. This chain joins TRBV2 and TRBJ1-1; maybe TRBD1 (6 bases). CDR1 is SNHLY and CDR2 is FYNNEI in the germline V gene. The V end lost 1 base, the J end lost 5 bases, and 14 bases lay between the germline ends. CDR3 size: 15 residues. The CDR3 bases are TGTGCCAGCAGTGAAGGGTTACACAGGGCTACTGAAGCTTTCTTT. This translates into CASSEGLHRATEAFF. The whole variable domain, filled in from reference TRBV2 and TRBJ1-1, reads EPEVTQTPSHQVTQMGQEVILRCVPISNHLYFYWYRQILGQKVEFLVSFYNNEISEKSEIFDDQFSVERPDGSNFTLKIRSTKLEDSAMYFCASSEGLHRATEAFFGQGTRLTVV.

The chain uses TRBV5-1 and TRBJ2-5; unclear D gene. The ends were cut back, 0 bases at V and 5 bases at J, with 17 bases in the middle. Per the germline V gene, CDR1 is SGHRS and CDR2 is YFSETQ. The CDR3 totals 16 residues. The CDR3 DNA reads TGCGCCAGCAGCTTGGGGGCCGGATCCCCAGAGGAGACCCAGTACTTC. It yields the protein CASSLGAGSPEETQYF.